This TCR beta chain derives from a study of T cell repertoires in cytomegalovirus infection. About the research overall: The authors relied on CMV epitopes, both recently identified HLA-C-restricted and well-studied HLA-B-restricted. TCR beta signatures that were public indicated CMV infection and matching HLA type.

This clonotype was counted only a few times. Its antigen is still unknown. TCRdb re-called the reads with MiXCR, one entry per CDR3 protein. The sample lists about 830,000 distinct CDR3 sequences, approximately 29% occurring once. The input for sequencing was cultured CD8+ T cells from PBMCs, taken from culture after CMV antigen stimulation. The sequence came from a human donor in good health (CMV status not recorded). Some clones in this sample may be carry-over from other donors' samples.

CDR3 nucleotide sequence: TGTGCCATCAGTCCTCGGACAGGAAACACCGGGGAGCTGTTTTTT. This encodes CAISPRTGNTGELFF. The rearrangement uses TRBV10-3 and TRBJ2-2, with 7 positions matching TRBD1. CDR3 size: 15 residues. With V trimmed by 5 bases and J by 2 bases, 5 bases remained unmatched. Germline-derived CDR1 and CDR2 are ENHRY and SYGVKD.